This TCR beta chain was found in a study of T cells in Graves' hyperthyroidism and ophthalmopathy. Study overall: Peripheral blood sampling occurred at initial diagnosis, before any treatment.

This CDR3 spans 16 amino acids. Looked up from germline, CDR1 is SGHVS and CDR2 is FNYEAQ. The junction had 7 bases not matched to a gene; V was cut back by 5 bases and J by 2 bases. In patients aged 18 to 65, hyperthyroidism was newly diagnosed, with duration under 2 months. Study-level findings and limits: The model made its ophthalmopathy prediction, and onset followed a median about 6 months later.

Amplified TCR beta CDR3 regions came from RNA transcripts. A set of HTBI primers served as the primers for a first-round RT-PCR of the TCR CDR3. MiXCR, run by TCRdb on the multiplex PCR reads, gives a single entry per CDR3 protein. The repertoire has fewer than 500,000 distinct CDR3 sequences, approximately 13% of them found once; the top ten carry roughly 20%. Of note for this clonotype: Its antigen is unknown.

The source of this sequence is a young man with Graves' hyperthyroidism that later progressed to Graves' ophthalmopathy. The V gene is TRBV7-6, the J gene TRBJ2-2, with TRBD1 matching 8 bases. What was sequenced was blood. The CDR3 nucleotides read TGTGCCAGCAGCATTAGGACAGGGATAAACACCGGGGAGCTGTTTTTT. It is translated as CASSIRTGINTGELFF.